What follows are 24 T cell receptor beta chains derived from one specimen sequenced in a study of cytomegalovirus exposure and HLA in healthy donors. The PCR contained 60 Vbeta and 13 Jbeta primers. Assay: immunoSEQ multiplex PCR; the TCRdb copy retains only in-frame clones and omits some. In the table there are some 150,000 clones, 78% of which are singletons. The source material was PBMCs. The receptors were sampled from a male donor in good health and CMV-seronegative.

The rearrangement uses TRBV9 and TRBJ1-4; D is unresolved. Germline lookup yields CDR1 SGDLS and CDR2 YYNGEE. The V end was cut by 1 base, the J end by 0 bases, with 7 bases between. This CDR3 has 15 residues. The CDR3 sequence is CASSVSLATNEKLFF. CDR3 DNA sequence: TGTGCCAGCAGCGTAAGCCTCGCAACTAATGAAAAACTGTTTTTT.

CDR3 sequence (DNA): TGTGCCAGCAGCTCGGGACAGCAGTATGGCTACACCTTC. Translating gives CASSSGQQYGYTF. The chain couples TRBV7-3 to TRBJ1-2, with 7 bases fitting TRBD1. CDR3 length: 13 residues. V lost 4 bases to trimming and J lost 5 bases; unmatched junction nucleotides: 4. Germline lookup yields CDR1 SGHTA and CDR2 FQGTGA.

The chain is built from TRBV6-1 and TRBJ1-2; D is possibly TRBD1 (5 bases). V dropped 6 bases and J dropped 1 base, with 12 bases sitting between them. The CDR3 has 14 residues. The germline V gene has CDR1 MNHNS and CDR2 SASEGT. The CDR3 nucleotides are TGTGCCAGCAGCAGTAGGGGCCTTAACTATGGCTACACCTTC. Protein sequence: CASSSRGLNYGYTF.

The chain couples TRBV11-2 to TRBJ1-1; D is unresolved. The CDR3 spans 15 residues. Looked up from germline, CDR1 is SGHAT and CDR2 is FQNNGV. Trimming stripped 3 bases from V and 1 base from J, with 12 bases between. The chain's CDR3 is CASSFTVEENTEAFF. The CDR3 DNA sequence: TGTGCCAGCAGCTTTACCGTGGAGGAGAACACTGAAGCTTTCTTT.

The rearrangement joins TRBV29-1 to TRBJ1-1, with D possibly TRBD1 on 6 matching bases. V lost 2 bases and J lost 1, with 11 bases in between. The germline CDR1 and CDR2 sequences are SQVTM and ANQGSEA. The CDR3 runs 14 residues. CDR3 sequence: CSVESGQTNTEAFF. The CDR3 DNA is TGCAGCGTTGAATCAGGACAGACGAACACTGAAGCTTTCTTT.

V is TRBV29-1 and J is TRBJ1-2; a weak D match, TRBD1 (6 bases). V lost 7 bases and J 8 bases, leaving 14 bases between the germline ends. The CDR3 length is 11 residues. Germline CDR1 is SQVTM and CDR2 is ANQGSEA. CDR3 DNA: TGCAGCGGGAGGTCAGGGGAAGGCTACACCTTC. Amino acid sequence: CSGRSGEGYTF.

In this sample, this clone turned up once. V usage is TRBV7-3 and J usage is TRBJ2-1; 9 bases agree with TRBD2. Germline V CDR1 and CDR2: SGHTA, FQGTGA. The CDR3 is 15 amino acids. The V segment lost 4 bases and the J segment 8 bases; nucleotides outside the gene matches: 9. As DNA, the CDR3 is TGTGCCAGCAGCTCTCGTGGGACTAGCTTCTATGAGCAGTTCTTC. It yields the protein CASSSRGTSFYEQFF.

This chain links TRBV6-5 with TRBJ1-5; 11 bases fit TRBD1. The CDR3 covers 16 residues. Per germline, CDR1 MNHEY and CDR2 SVGAGI. The V gene end was trimmed by 2 bases and the J gene end by 7 bases; junction bases not matched to a gene: 7. The CDR3 reads CASSYPRTGGGQPQHF. CDR3 in DNA: TGTGCCAGCAGTTACCCGCGGACAGGGGGCGGCCAGCCCCAGCATTTT.

The V gene is TRBV27, the J gene TRBJ2-7; TRBD2 is a possible D gene (6 bases). There are 15 residues in the CDR3. Germline-derived CDR1 and CDR2 are MNHEY and SMNVEV (reference sequence). Trimming pared 3 bases from V and 3 bases from J, leaving 15 bases between. Here the CDR3 reads CASSFLGGIGYEQYF. CDR3 DNA: TGTGCCAGCAGTTTCCTGGGGGGTATTGGCTACGAGCAGTACTTC.

The chain links TRBV15 to TRBJ1-1; possible D gene TRBD1, 5 bases. Germline V gives CDR1 LNHNV, CDR2 YYDKDF (reference sequence). This CDR3 comprises 15 residues. Trimming took 1 base from V and 3 from J, leaving 12 bases between them. CDR3 amino acids: CATSRGGGFYTEAFF. The CDR3 region has the DNA TGTGCCACCAGCAGAGGGGGGGGGTTCTACACTGAAGCTTTCTTT.

V is TRBV5-6 and J is TRBJ1-1; no clear D gene. Trimming took off 1 base at V and 5 bases at J, with 6 bases between the two ends. The CDR3 length is 12 residues. Germline assignment: CDR1 SGHDT and CDR2 YYEEEE. CDR3 nucleotides: TGTGCCAGCAGCTTGATTAGTACTGAAGCTTTCTTT. Translation gives CASSLISTEAFF.

The CDR3 region is CASSEEAGGTGELFF. CDR3 sequence (DNA): TGTGCCAGCAGTGAAGAAGCGGGAGGTACCGGGGAGCTGTTTTTT. V gene TRBV6-4 combines with J gene TRBJ2-2, with TRBD2 matching over 9 bases. The J segment lost 5 bases and the V segment lost 3 bases, leaving 4 bases of the junction unmatched. Germline values: CDR1 MRHNA, CDR2 SNTAGT. The CDR3 is 15 residues long.

The chain employs TRBV5-1 and TRBJ1-2; 7 bases are shared with TRBD1. The germline V gene has CDR1 SGHRS and CDR2 YFSETQ. The CDR3 runs to 14 residues. The V and J ends lost 1 base and 4 bases, in that order; junction bases with no gene match: 4. In DNA form, the CDR3 reads TGCGCCAGCAGCTTGACAGGGGCCCCCTATGGCTACACCTTC. It codes for CASSLTGAPYGYTF.

DNA for the CDR3: TGTGCCTGGAGCCGGGACAGCCCCTACGAGCAGTACTTC. Its protein product is CAWSRDSPYEQYF. The chain recombines TRBV30 with TRBJ2-7, with TRBD1 matching 7 bases. The CDR3 consists of 13 residues. Germline V CDR1 and CDR2: GTSNPN, SVGIG (reference sequence). V shed 3 bases, J shed 2 bases, and the junction held 4 bases outside the gene matches.

The J gene is TRBJ2-1, the V gene TRBV11-2; no definite D call. V was clipped by 5 bases and J by 13 bases, with 12 bases between them. The germline V gene encodes CDR1 SGHAT and CDR2 FQNNGV. The CDR3 runs 11 residues. The CDR3 DNA sequence: TGTGCCAGCAGCCGCGCGTTCGAACAGTTCTTC. This sequence encodes CASSRAFEQFF.

This chain uses TRBV30 with TRBJ1-1; D uncertain. The CDR3 consists of 13 residues. Germline CDR1 and CDR2: GTSNPN and SVGIG (reference sequence). V dropped 4 bases and J dropped 7 bases, with 16 bases sitting between them. The CDR3 is CAWTISPDIEAFF. CDR3 DNA sequence: TGTGCCTGGACCATAAGCCCAGACATTGAAGCTTTCTTT.

The rearrangement uses TRBV5-1 and TRBJ2-3, with TRBD1 as a possible D gene (5 bases). Looked up from germline, CDR1 is SGHRS and CDR2 is YFSETQ. V was cut by 4 bases and J by 2 bases, with 11 bases left in between. There are 14 residues in the CDR3. The CDR3 reads CASSGEGDTDTQYF. The CDR3 DNA sequence: TGCGCCAGCAGCGGGGAAGGGGACACAGATACGCAGTATTTT.

As for this clone: A read error may account for a junction end that differs from germline. The chain couples TRBV5-1 to TRBJ1-2; 9 nucleotides match TRBD1. The germline V gene has CDR1 SGHRS and CDR2 YFSETQ. The CDR3 is made up of 15 amino acids. The CDR3 nucleotides are TGCCCCAGCAGCTTGGGGGGACAGGGCCTCTATGGCTACACCTTC. This codes for CPSSLGGQGLYGYTF.

The genes are TRBV29-1 and TRBJ2-1; tentatively, D is TRBD1 (6 bases). This CDR3 contains 15 residues. Germline CDR1 is SQVTM and CDR2 is ANQGSEA. V lost 1 base and J lost 5, with 15 bases in between. Written as DNA, the CDR3 is TGCAGCGTTGAAGGGTTGGCAGGGGAAGACAATGAGCAGTTCTTC. This translates into CSVEGLAGEDNEQFF.

This rearrangement joins TRBV2 to TRBJ2-1, with a possible D match to TRBD2 (6 bases). V was cut by 5 bases and J by 5 bases, with 13 bases left in between. This CDR3 is 14 amino acids long. The germline V gene has CDR1 SNHLY and CDR2 FYNNEI. The CDR3 sequence is CASSQTGVNNEQFF. In DNA form, the CDR3 reads TGTGCCAGCAGTCAAACGGGAGTGAACAATGAGCAGTTCTTC.

The chain recombines TRBV5-5 with TRBJ1-1; D is undetermined. V shed 4 bases and J shed 3 bases, with 7 bases lying between them. CDR3 length: 12 residues. Germline values: CDR1 SGHKS, CDR2 YYEKEE (reference sequence). The CDR3 bases are TGTGCCAGCAGCCCCCTTGACACTGAAGCTTTCTTT. Translated, it gives CASSPLDTEAFF.

This clone was seen a handful of times. The gene calls are TRBV2 and TRBJ1-1; tentatively, D is TRBD1 (6 bases). The germline CDR1 and CDR2 sequences are SNHLY and FYNNEI. This CDR3 region has 13 residues. V lost 4 bases, J lost 1 base, and 7 bases lay in between. The CDR3 region has the DNA TGTGCCAGCAGTGTGGGACAGAACACTGAAGCTTTCTTT. It codes for CASSVGQNTEAFF. The variable domain in full, completed from reference TRBV2 and TRBJ1-1, reads EPEVTQTPSHQVTQMGQEVILRCVPISNHLYFYWYRQILGQKVEFLVSFYNNEISEKSEIFDDQFSVERPDGSNFTLKIRSTKLEDSAMYFCASSVGQNTEAFFGQGTRLTVV.

The rearrangement uses TRBV18 and TRBJ2-3; 11 positions match TRBD1. This CDR3 has 14 residues. With 8 bases clipped from V and 6 bases from J, the junction kept 7 bases outside the gene matches. Germline V lookup: CDR1 KGHSH, CDR2 LQKENI. The CDR3 spells CASPTGQGADTQYF. The CDR3 DNA reads TGTGCCAGCCCGACCGGACAGGGGGCGGATACGCAGTATTTT.

The chain joins TRBV7-2 to TRBJ2-7; 11 nucleotides agree with TRBD2. Germline trimming cut 5 bases from V and 2 bases from J; bases unmatched to any gene: 5. The CDR3 consists of 15 residues. The germline CDR1 and CDR2 sequences are SGHTA and FQGNSA. CDR3 nucleotide sequence: TGTGCCAGCAGCCCAGGACTAGCGGGCCCCTACGAGCAGTACTTC. It yields the protein CASSPGLAGPYEQYF.